These 28 T cell receptor beta chains were sequenced from one sample in a study of blood T cell repertoires in COVID-19. Data came from immunoSEQ multiplex PCR; TCRdb stores just in-frame clones and leaves some out. Of about 130,000 clones listed, over 60% are singletons. The sequenced sample consisted of peripheral blood. The origin of the receptors is a man in his forties or fifties with active or convalescent COVID-19.

V gene TRBV15 combines with J gene TRBJ1-2; no definite D call. Germline lookup yields CDR1 LNHNV and CDR2 YYDKDF (reference sequence). V was pared by 0 bases and J by 9 bases, with 11 bases between. The CDR3 runs 13 residues. CDR3 loop: CATSRESRASYTF. The CDR3 bases are TGTGCCACCAGCAGAGAATCGAGGGCTAGCTACACCTTC.

This chain connects TRBV12-2 to TRBJ2-1; the table assigns TRBD2, which was not confirmed against the DNA. TRBV12-2 is designated a pseudogene. This CDR3 region has 16 residues. CDR3 residues: CASRFGAGGGCNEQFF. The CDR3 bases are TGTGCAAGTCGCTTTGGGGCGGGAGGGGGATGCAATGAGCAGTTCTTC.

The chain joins TRBV5-1 to TRBJ1-2, with 8 bases fitting TRBD1. The CDR3 runs 13 residues. The V and J ends lost 2 bases and 6 bases, in that order; junction bases with no gene match: 3. Germline V gene lookup returns CDR1 SGHRS and CDR2 YFSETQ. CDR3 bases: TGCGCCAGCAGCTTCCCAGGGGGCCATGGCTACACCTTC. This codes for CASSFPGGHGYTF. The full variable domain, in which reference TRBV5-1 and TRBJ1-2 provide the parts outside the CDR3, is KAGVTQTPRYLIKTRGQQVTLSCSPISGHRSVSWYQQTPGQGLQFLFEYFSETQRNKGNFPGRFSGRQFSNSRSEMNVSTLELGDSALYLCASSFPGGHGYTFGSGTRLTVV.

The gene calls are TRBV5-4 and TRBJ1-1; weak D call: TRBD1 (5 bases). V lost 4 bases and J lost 4, with 14 bases in between. Per the germline V gene, CDR1 is SGHNT and CDR2 is YYREEE (reference sequence). The CDR3 runs 14 residues. The DNA for the CDR3 is TGTGCCAGCAGCCCTAACCTCGGGGGCACTGAAGCTTTCTTT. Protein product: CASSPNLGGTEAFF. Looking up the rest from reference TRBV5-4 and TRBJ1-1 gives the full variable domain: ETGVTQSPTHLIKTRGQQVTLRCSSQSGHNTVSWYQQALGQGPQFIFQYYREEENGRGNFPPRFSGLQFPNYSSELNVNALELDDSALYLCASSPNLGGTEAFFGQGTRLTVV.

The rearrangement links TRBV6-6 to TRBJ2-2, with D possibly TRBD2 on 6 matching bases. Germline V gene lookup returns CDR1 MNHNY and CDR2 SVGAGI (reference sequence). Deletions cut 10 bases from V and 2 bases from J, with 14 bases between. The CDR3 contains 14 residues. CDR3 sequence (DNA): TGTGCCATCTCGCCGGGGACTAACACCGGGGAGCTGTTTTTT. The encoded protein is CAISPGTNTGELFF.

The gene calls are TRBV3-1 (or the pseudogene TRBV3-2) and TRBJ2-7; 7 bases are shared with TRBD1. This CDR3 has 15 residues. V dropped 4 bases and J dropped 2; count of bases not matched to a gene: 8. Per germline, CDR1 LGHDT and CDR2 YNNKEL (reference sequence). As DNA, the CDR3 is TGTGCCAGCAGCCGAAATGGGGACAGAACCTACGAGCAGTACTTC. This codes for CASSRNGDRTYEQYF.

This clone has a single count. The chain recombines TRBV5-1 with TRBJ2-3, with D maybe TRBD1 (6 bases). Trimming took 0 bases from V and 5 from J, leaving 13 bases between them. CDR3 length: 15 residues. CDR1 is SGHRS, CDR2 YFSETQ, per germline. CDR3 DNA sequence: TGCGCCAGCAGCTTGGTAGGGACAAAGGGAGATACGCAGTATTTT. Amino acids: CASSLVGTKGDTQYF.

The chain recombines TRBV5-6 with TRBJ1-1; TRBD1 might be the D (5 bases). This CDR3 contains 14 residues. Trimming shortened V by 0 bases and J by 8 bases, and 14 bases separated the two germline ends. Germline lookup yields CDR1 SGHDT and CDR2 YYEEEE. The CDR3 sequence: CASSLAGGVGEAFF. CDR3 sequence (DNA): TGTGCCAGCAGCTTGGCCGGAGGGGTCGGAGAAGCTTTCTTT. The full variable domain, in which reference TRBV5-6 and TRBJ1-1 provide the parts outside the CDR3, is DAGVTQSPTHLIKTRGQQVTLRCSPKSGHDTVSWYQQALGQGPQFIFQYYEEEERQRGNFPDRFSGHQFPNYSSELNVNALLLGDSALYLCASSLAGGVGEAFFGQGTRLTVV.

This clone has a single count. J is TRBJ1-1 and V is TRBV11-2, with 11 nucleotides matching TRBD1. The CDR3 consists of 16 residues. Germline V gives CDR1 SGHAT, CDR2 FQNNGV. Unmatched junction bases numbered 5, after V lost 4 bases and J lost 1 base. As DNA, the CDR3 is TGTGCCAGCAGCTCGGGACAGGGGGTGAAGAACACTGAAGCTTTCTTT. This encodes CASSSGQGVKNTEAFF.

The chain employs TRBV28 and TRBJ1-1; D uncertain. V was shortened by 2 bases and J by 0 bases, with 4 bases between the two germline ends. Germline lookup yields CDR1 MDHEN and CDR2 SYDVKM. The CDR3 extends over 13 amino acids. CDR3 region: CASSLQVNTEAFF. CDR3 DNA: TGTGCCAGCAGTTTACAGGTGAACACTGAAGCTTTCTTT.

This clone was recorded only once. The chain uses TRBV2 and TRBJ2-2; tentative D call: TRBD1 (5 bases). The CDR3 sequence is 13 residues long. Germline V gives CDR1 SNHLY, CDR2 FYNNEI. V lost 6 bases and J 4 bases, leaving 9 bases between the germline ends. The CDR3 spells CASRTVATGELFF. The CDR3 nucleotides are TGTGCCAGCAGGACAGTGGCCACCGGGGAGCTGTTTTTT.

The gene calls are TRBV2 and TRBJ2-2, with 9 bases lining up with TRBD1. V was clipped by 3 bases and J by 4 bases; unmatched bases: 6. The CDR3 is 16 amino acids. Looked up from germline, CDR1 is SNHLY and CDR2 is FYNNEI. DNA for the CDR3: TGTGCCAGCAGTGAGACTCCGGGACAGGGCACCGGGGAGCTGTTTTTT. This translates into CASSETPGQGTGELFF.

The chain is built from TRBV5-4 and TRBJ2-2; D is ambiguous. The CDR3 extends over 14 amino acids. The V gene's germline CDR1 is SGHNT and CDR2 YYREEE (reference sequence). Between the trimmed V and J ends, which lost 5 bases and 4 bases, there was a span of 12 bases. For the CDR3, the DNA is TGTGCCAGCAGACCCGACCTAGTCACCGGGGAGCTGTTTTTT. This sequence encodes CASRPDLVTGELFF.

The V call is TRBV19, the J call TRBJ2-3; no firm D call. The ends were cut back, 7 bases at V and 3 bases at J, with 5 bases in the middle. The CDR3 totals 11 residues. Germline V lookup: CDR1 LNHDA, CDR2 SQIVND (reference sequence). This CDR3 reads CASTMTDTQYF. The CDR3, as DNA: TGTGCCAGTACCATGACAGATACGCAGTATTTT.

This clone was seen more than once but under ten times. The J gene is TRBJ1-1, the V gene TRBV10-3; D is perhaps TRBD1 (6 bases). V shed 6 bases and J shed 9 bases, with 14 bases lying between them. Germline CDR1 ENHRY, CDR2 SYGVKD. This CDR3 spans 12 amino acids. CDR3 loop: CAISGAGTKAFF. The CDR3 bases are TGTGCCATCAGCGGGGCCGGGACAAAAGCTTTCTTT.

This chain links TRBV28 with TRBJ2-3; a weak D match, TRBD2 (6 bases). CDR3 length equals 14 residues. Germline V gives CDR1 MDHEN, CDR2 SYDVKM. Trimming took off 6 bases at V and 6 bases at J, with 16 bases between the two ends. In DNA, the CDR3 is TGTGCCAGCAGCCGGGGGATATGGTACGATACGCAGTATTTT. The encoded protein is CASSRGIWYDTQYF.

This chain joins TRBV19 and TRBJ2-3; TRBD1 agrees at 7 bases. Germline lookup yields CDR1 LNHDA and CDR2 SQIVND (reference sequence). The CDR3 totals 13 residues. V lost 8 bases to trimming and J lost 4 bases; unmatched junction nucleotides: 6. The CDR3 sequence: CASSDRWADTQYF. In nucleotides, the CDR3 is TGTGCCAGTTCGGACAGGTGGGCAGATACGCAGTATTTT. Full variable domain (remainder filled in from reference TRBV19 and TRBJ2-3): DGGITQSPKYLFRKEGQNVTLSCEQNLNHDAMYWYRQDPGQGLRLIYYSQIVNDFQKGDIAEGYSVSREKKESFPLTVTSAQKNPTAFYLCASSDRWADTQYFGPGTRLTVL.

This sequence joins TRBV9 and TRBJ2-7, with TRBD2 matching 8 bases. V dropped 4 bases and J dropped 6; count of bases not matched to a gene: 12. CDR1 SGDLS and CDR2 YYNGEE come from the germline V gene. The CDR3 spans 15 residues. The CDR3 DNA reads TGTGCCAGCAGCTTATCCCGGGGGGGCATGTCCGAGCAGTACTTC. It yields the protein CASSLSRGGMSEQYF.

The V and J genes are TRBV20-1 and TRBJ1-5, with D possibly TRBD1 on 6 matching bases. Between the trimmed V and J ends, which lost 4 bases and 0 bases, there was a span of 16 bases. Germline assignment: CDR1 DFQATT and CDR2 SNEGSKA (reference sequence). CDR3 length: 16 amino acids. The CDR3 nucleotides are TGCAGTGCTATTGACCGGCAGGGGATTAGCAATCAGCCCCAGCATTTT. This gives the protein CSAIDRQGISNQPQHF.

V usage is TRBV7-2 and J usage is TRBJ1-4; D call uncertain. V dropped 1 base and J dropped 7 bases, with 4 bases sitting between them. Germline lookup yields CDR1 SGHTA and CDR2 FQGNSA. CDR3 length: 12 amino acids. The CDR3 loop reads CASSLDTEKLFF. DNA for the CDR3: TGTGCCAGCAGCTTAGACACTGAAAAACTGTTTTTT.

The chain has TRBV19 and TRBJ1-2, with TRBD1 identical over 7 bases. The J segment lost 8 bases and the V segment lost 1 base, leaving 4 bases of the junction unmatched. This CDR3 comprises 13 residues. Per the germline V gene, CDR1 is LNHDA and CDR2 is SQIVND (reference sequence). CDR3 DNA sequence: TGTGCCAGTAGTATAGGGCAGGGGGACGGCTACACCTTC. Translated: CASSIGQGDGYTF.

This CDR3 is CAREISRSGGLSAEAFF. In DNA, the CDR3 is TGCGCCAGGGAGATTTCCCGAAGTGGCGGGTTAAGCGCTGAAGCTTTCTTT. V gene TRBV5-1 combines with J gene TRBJ1-1; D call uncertain. This CDR3 contains 17 residues. Per germline, CDR1 SGHRS and CDR2 YFSETQ. The V gene lost 8 bases and the J gene lost 6 bases, with 29 bases spanning the gap.

The chain joins TRBV19 to TRBJ1-4; TRBD1 matches at 8 bases. J gave up 5 bases and V 7 bases, and 6 bases lay outside the gene matches. CDR3 size: 14 residues. The V gene's germline CDR1 is LNHDA and CDR2 SQIVND (reference sequence). CDR3 nucleotide sequence: TGTGCCAGTATTGCCCGGGACAGGAATGAAAAACTGTTTTTT. Its translation: CASIARDRNEKLFF.

V and J are TRBV18 and TRBJ1-5; the match to TRBD1 covers 10 bases. The V and J ends lost 3 bases and 6 bases, in that order; junction bases with no gene match: 5. CDR3 length equals 15 residues. Germline-derived CDR1 and CDR2 are KGHSH and LQKENI. CDR3 residues: CASSPQGTGVQPQHF. The CDR3 DNA is TGTGCCAGCTCACCTCAAGGGACAGGGGTTCAGCCCCAGCATTTT.

This clone was seen more than once but under ten times. The CDR3 is CASSERGQQPQHF. The CDR3 DNA follows: TGTGCCAGCAGTGAAAGGGGTCAACAGCCCCAGCATTTT. J is TRBJ1-5 and V is TRBV6-1, with TRBD1 as a possible D gene (5 bases). Trimming took 2 bases from V and 7 from J, leaving 9 bases between them. The CDR3 loop spans 13 amino acids. Germline V gives CDR1 MNHNS, CDR2 SASEGT.

The chain is built from TRBV18 and TRBJ2-7; the match to TRBD2 covers 11 bases. The trim removed 3 bases at V and 6 bases at J, leaving 1 base unmatched. The CDR3 runs to 13 residues. The germline CDR1 and CDR2 sequences are KGHSH and LQKENI. In nucleotides, the CDR3 is TGTGCCAGCTCACCGGGACTAGCGGTCGAGCAGTACTTC. Amino acid sequence: CASSPGLAVEQYF.

This rearrangement joins TRBV13 to TRBJ2-5; possible D gene TRBD2, 6 bases. Trimming cost V 3 bases and J 4 bases, with 15 bases left between them. The CDR3 loop spans 15 amino acids. Germline V gives CDR1 PRHDT, CDR2 FYEKMQ (reference sequence). The CDR3 is CASSFLMEGPETQYF. The CDR3 DNA is TGTGCCAGCAGCTTCCTAATGGAGGGGCCAGAGACCCAGTACTTC.

This chain uses TRBV6-2 or TRBV6-3 with TRBJ1-5; D ambiguous. Per the germline V gene, CDR1 is MNHEY and CDR2 is SVGEGT. V gave up 5 bases and J gave up 4 bases, with 12 bases separating them. This CDR3 has 14 amino acids. For the CDR3, the DNA is TGTGCCAGCAGTACCCAAAGGAGTAATCAGCCCCAGCATTTT. The encoded protein is CASSTQRSNQPQHF.